One and the same sample provided the 21 T cell receptor beta chains below, sequenced in a study of blood T cell repertoires in COVID-19. The method was immunoSEQ multiplex PCR; TCRdb's version includes in-frame clones alone and lacks a portion of them. The repertoire holds around 78,000 clones, just over 85% seen once, with about 11% in the top ten. Specimen: peripheral blood. Every receptor here comes from a man in his 70s with active or convalescent COVID-19.

CDR3 residues: CASSESASGRAINIQYF. The CDR3 DNA follows: TGTGCCAGCAGTGAATCGGCCAGCGGGAGGGCTATAAACATTCAGTACTTC. The chain is built from TRBV6-1 and TRBJ2-4; 10 bases align to TRBD2. There are 17 residues in the CDR3. V lost 2 bases to trimming and J lost 6 bases; unmatched junction nucleotides: 10. Germline V gives CDR1 MNHNS, CDR2 SASEGT.

The rearrangement joins TRBV30 to TRBJ2-5; D perhaps matches TRBD2 (7 bases). Germline lookup yields CDR1 GTSNPN and CDR2 SVGIG (reference sequence). Trimming stripped 2 bases from V and 4 bases from J, with 17 bases between. The CDR3 sequence is 15 residues long. This chain's CDR3 is CAWSPSPGGLETQYF. CDR3 DNA sequence: TGTGCCTGGAGTCCCTCCCCCGGGGGGCTAGAGACCCAGTACTTC.

As regards this clone: Different DNA sequences within this sample yield the same CDR3. The chain links TRBV4-1 to TRBJ2-1; 8 bases align to TRBD2. Looked up from germline, CDR1 is MGHRA and CDR2 is YSYEKL. This CDR3 has 14 residues. After removal of 4 bases from V and 7 bases from J, the junction contained 6 bases not matched to a gene. The CDR3 sequence is CASSLRPGGNEQFF. CDR3 sequence (DNA): TGCGCCAGCAGCCTCCGACCGGGGGGGAATGAGCAGTTCTTC.

The CDR3 loop is CASSLPSGRAITGELFF. As DNA, the CDR3 is TGTGCCAGCAGTTTGCCTAGCGGGAGGGCCATCACCGGGGAGCTGTTTTTT. The V call is TRBV27, the J call TRBJ2-2; 12 bases align to TRBD2. Germline assignment: CDR1 MNHEY and CDR2 SMNVEV (reference sequence). V dropped 3 bases and J dropped 4; count of bases not matched to a gene: 6. The CDR3 sequence is 17 residues long.

This chain uses TRBV9 with TRBJ2-5, with 16 bases matching TRBD2. The V gene's germline CDR1 is SGDLS and CDR2 YYNGEE. The CDR3 loop spans 17 amino acids. Trimming at V came to 4 bases and at J to 4 bases, leaving 7 bases not matched to a gene. CDR3 sequence (DNA): TGTGCCAGCAGCCCAGGGACTAGCGGGAGGGCCGCAGAGACCCAGTACTTC. Its protein is CASSPGTSGRAAETQYF.

The chain uses TRBV6-2 or TRBV6-3 and TRBJ1-5; the D gene is possibly TRBD1 (6 bases). Trimming took 5 bases from V and 6 from J, leaving 17 bases between them. Germline CDR1 MNHEY, CDR2 SVGEGT. The CDR3 contains 15 residues. Here the CDR3 reads CASSPPGGPTQPQHF. Here the CDR3 DNA reads TGTGCCAGCAGTCCGCCCGGGGGGCCCACTCAGCCCCAGCATTTT.

The V call is TRBV7-9, the J call TRBJ2-5, with D maybe TRBD2 (6 bases). The CDR3 contains 12 residues. V lost 1 base and J 9 bases, leaving 9 bases between the germline ends. Germline V gene sequence: CDR1 SEHNR, CDR2 FQNEAQ (reference sequence). CDR3 loop: CASSLEGGAQYF. CDR3 in DNA: TGTGCCAGCAGCTTAGAGGGCGGGGCCCAGTACTTC.

The chain combines TRBV28 with TRBJ2-2; perhaps TRBD2 as D (6 bases). In germline, CDR1 is MDHEN, CDR2 SYDVKM. The CDR3 contains 15 residues. V lost 4 bases, J lost 3 bases, and 12 bases lay in between. CDR3 sequence (DNA): TGTGCCAGCAGTTCCCCCGGGGGAGACACCGGGGAGCTGTTTTTT. Translating gives CASSSPGGDTGELFF.

This chain connects TRBV30 to TRBJ1-3; perhaps TRBD1 as D (6 bases). The V gene lost 1 base and the J gene lost 4 bases, with 11 bases spanning the gap. The CDR3 runs to 14 residues. Per germline, CDR1 GTSNPN and CDR2 SVGIG (reference sequence). The CDR3 DNA reads as TGTGCCTGGAGTGGGGGGGGGCTCGGAAACACCATATATTTT. Translated: CAWSGGGLGNTIYF.

The chain combines TRBV7-9 with TRBJ2-1; TRBD2 matches 8 bases. This CDR3 contains 18 residues. V lost 5 bases, J lost 6 bases, and 18 bases stayed unmatched. Per the germline V gene, CDR1 is SEHNR and CDR2 is FQNEAQ (reference sequence). The CDR3 coding sequence is TGTGCCAGCAGCGGCCGTAGAGCGGGAGCCCTCTCCCGCAATGAGCAGTTCTTC. Its protein is CASSGRRAGALSRNEQFF.

This clone was picked up one time. The V call is TRBV24-1, the J call TRBJ1-4; TRBD1 agrees at 8 bases. The CDR3 consists of 16 residues. J was trimmed by 4 bases and V by 1 base; bases with no gene match: 4. Per germline, CDR1 KGHDR and CDR2 SFDVKD. The CDR3 nucleotides are TGTGCCACCAGTGATTTTGACAGGGGCGATAATGAAAAACTGTTTTTT. Its translation is CATSDFDRGDNEKLFF.

The chain uses TRBV7-2 and TRBJ2-5; D may be TRBD1 (5 bases). Germline values: CDR1 SGHTA, CDR2 FQGNSA. CDR3 size: 12 residues. The germline V and J ends were trimmed by 1 base and 13 bases, with 13 bases remaining between them. CDR3 sequence reads: CASSLVGAVRYF. CDR3 DNA sequence: TGTGCCAGCAGCTTAGTAGGGGCGGTCAGGTACTTC.

The chain's CDR3 is CSASSGGGYEQYF. The CDR3 nucleotides are TGCAGTGCTAGTTCAGGAGGCGGGTACGAGCAGTACTTC. The gene calls are TRBV20-1 and TRBJ2-7, with a tentative D call TRBD2 (5 bases). Trimming shortened V by 3 bases and J by 4 bases, and 13 bases separated the two germline ends. This CDR3 comprises 13 residues. Per germline, CDR1 DFQATT and CDR2 SNEGSKA (reference sequence).

The chain combines TRBV30 with TRBJ2-5; 13 nucleotides match TRBD2. CDR3 length: 15 residues. With V trimmed by 1 base and J by 4 bases, 3 bases remained unmatched. Germline V gene data show CDR1 as GTSNPN and CDR2 as SVGIG (reference sequence). CDR3 DNA sequence: TGTGCCTGGAGTGGGGGACTAGCGGGAACAGAGACCCAGTACTTC. It encodes CAWSGGLAGTETQYF.

The table lists this clone with a count of one. V is TRBV6-5 and J is TRBJ1-1; D possibly corresponds to TRBD1 (5 bases). Trimming shortened V by 8 bases and J by 2 bases, and 18 bases separated the two germline ends. Germline V gene lookup returns CDR1 MNHEY and CDR2 SVGAGI. The CDR3 contains 15 residues. The CDR3 coding sequence is TGTGCCAGCTCTCGGGTCAGCGGGGGAAACACTGAAGCTTTCTTT. This translates into CASSRVSGGNTEAFF.

The J gene is TRBJ2-3, the V gene TRBV28, with 10 bases that match TRBD2. The CDR3 extends over 20 amino acids. Looked up from germline, CDR1 is MDHEN and CDR2 is SYDVKM. The V segment lost 7 bases and the J segment 6 bases; nucleotides outside the gene matches: 25. This CDR3 is CASIASGPGGASGSGDTQYF. DNA for the CDR3: TGTGCCAGCATTGCTTCCGGGCCAGGGGGGGCTAGCGGGAGTGGGGATACGCAGTATTTT.

The chain couples TRBV4-2 to TRBJ2-5; TRBD2 matches at 13 bases. The CDR3 consists of 15 residues. Germline V gene data show CDR1 as LGHNA and CDR2 as YNFKEQ. V trimming: 4 bases; J trimming: 3 bases; junction bases outside the gene matches: 2. The CDR3 here is CASSRGTSGEETQYF. For the CDR3, the DNA is TGTGCCAGCAGCCGCGGGACTAGCGGGGAAGAGACCCAGTACTTC.

V usage is TRBV5-1 and J usage is TRBJ2-5, with D possibly matching TRBD1 (6 bases). This CDR3 is built from 16 residues. The V end was cut by 4 bases, the J end by 4 bases, with 20 bases between. CDR1 and CDR2 (germline): SGHRS, YFSETQ. The CDR3 bases are TGCGCCAGCAGCACCGACCCACAGGGTAGGGGAGAGACCCAGTACTTC. It encodes CASSTDPQGRGETQYF.

The chain has TRBV19 and TRBJ2-7; D is possibly TRBD1 (7 bases). Germline lookup yields CDR1 LNHDA and CDR2 SQIVND (reference sequence). V was cut by 8 bases and J by 2 bases, with 22 bases left in between. The CDR3 sequence is 16 residues long. CDR3 DNA sequence: TGTGCCAGTTCTAGCGCTGGGACAGCTCATCCCTACGAGCAGTACTTC. Protein: CASSSAGTAHPYEQYF.

The chain employs TRBV5-4 and TRBJ2-3; D might be TRBD2 (5 bases). Trimming left V 0 bases short and J 0 bases short, with 8 bases between. Germline lookup yields CDR1 SGHNT and CDR2 YYREEE (reference sequence). CDR3 length: 15 amino acids. The CDR3 sequence: CASSLGAGSTDTQYF. The CDR3 DNA is TGTGCCAGCAGCTTGGGGGCGGGTAGCACAGATACGCAGTATTTT.

The rearrangement uses TRBV6-5 and TRBJ1-2; D gene unclear. CDR1 MNHEY and CDR2 SVGAGI come from the germline V gene. Trimming shortened V by 7 bases and J by 6 bases, and 18 bases separated the two germline ends. CDR3 length: 14 amino acids. The CDR3 sequence is CASTLRVPPDGYTF. CDR3 sequence (DNA): TGTGCCAGCACCCTCCGGGTCCCCCCAGATGGCTACACCTTC.